Here is one T cell receptor (beta chain) with its context. This entry is derived from a study of T cell responses to AZD1222 COVID-19 vaccine. V was cut by 6 bases and J by 4 bases, with 15 bases left in between. The CDR3 consists of 14 residues. Looked up from germline, CDR1 is MDHEN and CDR2 is SYDVKM. This table comes from immunoSEQ multiplex PCR, and its TCRdb copy is limited to in-frame clones, with some not included. The sample shows roughly 170,000 clones, 90% to 95% of them seen only once. The TCR comes from an adult in good health. Sample: peripheral blood, taken on day 0 of AZD1222 vaccination. This chain uses TRBV28 with TRBJ1-1, with D possibly being TRBD1 (6 bases). The CDR3 spells CASSSQGSVTEAFF. CDR3 sequence (DNA): TGTGCCAGCAGCTCACAGGGATCTGTCACTGAAGCTTTCTTT.